What follows are 3 T cell receptor beta chains derived from one specimen sequenced in a study of tumor-infiltrating lymphocytes in primary liver carcinoma. From unsorted bulk tissue weighing about 20-31 mg, DNA and RNA were co-extracted. The input was 400 to 500 ng total RNA; TCR beta cDNA was made from it with a constant-region primer. A slightly modified ARM-PCR protocol with three nested multiplex PCR rounds produced these TCR beta libraries. PCR rounds one and two used TRBV1-TRBV30 forward primers with a C-beta reverse primer for 9 to 10 cycles each. TCRdb re-derived calls from the multiplex PCR reads in MiXCR, one entry per CDR3 protein. The sample records tens of thousands of distinct CDR3 sequences, 71% being singletons. Sequencing input: liver tumor tissue from sampling region 5. Indicated subset: tumor region T5, tumor centre. The source is a man in his forties with primary liver carcinoma and hepatitis B virus infection.

A word on this clonotype: A much bigger clone sits one base away, suggesting this may be a read error. The rearrangement uses TRBV7-9 and TRBJ2-2, with D maybe TRBD2 (5 bases). The CDR3 covers 13 residues. The V gene lost 4 bases and the J gene lost 5 bases, with 8 bases spanning the gap. The germline V gene encodes CDR1 SEHNR and CDR2 FQNEAQ (reference sequence). CDR3 sequence reads: CASSSSSTGELFF. The CDR3 DNA is TGTGCCAGCAGCTCTAGCTCGACCGGGGAGCTGTTTTTT.

On this clonotype itself: A read error may produce the germline difference seen at one junction end. V and J are TRBV5-5 and TRBJ2-3; unclear D gene. The CDR3 loop spans 15 amino acids. Germline lookup yields CDR1 SGHKS and CDR2 YYEKEE (reference sequence). In DNA form, the CDR3 reads TGTGTCAGCAGCACCCCGACAAGCGGCACAGATACGCAGTATTTT. Translated: CVSSTPTSGTDTQYF.

Turning to this clonotype: Its ends do not fully match the called genes, so a read error is possible. The chain's CDR3 is CACSTHRDRGTFNTEAFF. CDR3 nucleotides: TGTGCCTGCAGCACTCACCGGGACAGGGGAACTTTCAATACTGAAGCTTTCTTT. This chain joins TRBV4-2 and TRBJ1-1; 10 positions agree with TRBD1. Germline CDR1 and CDR2: LGHNA and YNFKEQ. The CDR3 has 18 residues.